This T cell receptor beta chain was identified in a study of blood T cell repertoires in COVID-19. Study-wide context: Specimens from acute and convalescent COVID-19 originated in the United States, Italy and Spain. The cDNA or gDNA used as material had been derived from T cells, B-cell-depleted T cells, or PBMCs.

Germline CDR1 and CDR2: SGHNT and YYREEE (reference sequence). This CDR3 is 15 amino acids long. V lost 4 bases to trimming and J lost 3 bases, with 16 bases between them. Original analysis: For nucleated cells, counts were estimated from reference gene primer amplification. Libraries were prepared by immunoSEQ multiplex PCR; TCRdb keeps only in-frame clonotypes and omits some of them. Clone size and the V and J calls come from that table; the DNA yielded D and trimming. In the table there are over 150,000 clones, 91% of which are singletons. V gene TRBV5-4 combines with J gene TRBJ2-5; a possible D gene is TRBD1 (6 bases). Material: peripheral blood. The sequence derives from a man aged 50-60 years with acute or convalescent COVID-19. CDR3 nucleotide sequence: TGTGCCAGCAGCGAGCAGGGGAGATTTGAAGAGACCCAGTACTTC. Encoded protein: CASSEQGRFEETQYF.